This T cell receptor (beta chain) was sequenced in a study of regulatory T cells in long-lasting Graves disease. The CDR3 spans 15 residues. Looked up from germline, CDR1 is WNHNN and CDR2 is SYGVQD (reference sequence). With 1 base removed from V and 0 bases from J, the gap between germline ends came to 9 bases. Time point given: newly diagnosed GD, antithyroid drugs for less than 3 months. Making the TCR library involved RNA that had been extracted from PBMCs. In building TCR beta libraries, iRepertoire HTBI primers were used together with Arm-PCR of CDR3 regions. TCRdb independently ran MiXCR on the multiplex PCR reads; one entry per CDR3 protein. Of some 250,000 distinct CDR3 sequences detected, 15% to 20% appear once; the ten largest clones hold 13% to 15%. At least ten counts were recorded for this clonotype. The same specimen was also included in a second study, on T cells in Graves' hyperthyroidism and ophthalmopathy.

The genes are TRBV10-1 and TRBJ1-1; unclear D gene. The input for sequencing was peripheral blood mononuclear cells (PBMCs), taken at new diagnosis, from a patient treated with antithyroid drugs. This sequence originates from a woman between 25 and 40 years old with Graves disease. The CDR3 nucleotides read TGCGCCAGCAGTGAGTACGCAGATCTGAACACTGAAGCTTTCTTT. As protein: CASSEYADLNTEAFF.